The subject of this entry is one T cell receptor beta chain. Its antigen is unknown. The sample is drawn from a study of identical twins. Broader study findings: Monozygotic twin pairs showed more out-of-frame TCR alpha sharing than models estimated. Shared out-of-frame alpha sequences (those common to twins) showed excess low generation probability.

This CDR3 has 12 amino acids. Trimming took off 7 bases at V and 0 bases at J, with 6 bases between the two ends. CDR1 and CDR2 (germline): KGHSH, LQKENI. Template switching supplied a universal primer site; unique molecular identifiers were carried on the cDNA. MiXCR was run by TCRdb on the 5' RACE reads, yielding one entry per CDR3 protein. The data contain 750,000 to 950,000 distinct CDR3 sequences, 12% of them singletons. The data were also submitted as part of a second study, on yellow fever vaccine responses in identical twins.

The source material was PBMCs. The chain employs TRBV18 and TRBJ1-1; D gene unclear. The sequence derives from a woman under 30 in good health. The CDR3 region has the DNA TGTGCCAGCTATGCATTGAACACTGAAGCTTTCTTT. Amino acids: CASYALNTEAFF.